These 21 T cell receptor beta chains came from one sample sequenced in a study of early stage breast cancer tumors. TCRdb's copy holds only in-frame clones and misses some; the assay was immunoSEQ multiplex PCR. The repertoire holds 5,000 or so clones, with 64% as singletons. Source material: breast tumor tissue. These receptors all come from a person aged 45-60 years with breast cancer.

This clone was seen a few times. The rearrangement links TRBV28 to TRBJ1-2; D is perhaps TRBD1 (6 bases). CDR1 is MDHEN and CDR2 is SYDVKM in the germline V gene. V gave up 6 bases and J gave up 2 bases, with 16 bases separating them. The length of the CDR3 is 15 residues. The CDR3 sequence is CASSSGLGANYGYTF. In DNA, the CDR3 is TGTGCCAGCAGCTCGGGGCTGGGGGCCAACTATGGCTACACCTTC.

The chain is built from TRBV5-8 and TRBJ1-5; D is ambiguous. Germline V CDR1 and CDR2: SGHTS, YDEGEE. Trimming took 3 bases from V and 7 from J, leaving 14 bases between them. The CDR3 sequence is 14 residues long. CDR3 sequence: CASSYRRVGQPQHF. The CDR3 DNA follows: TGTGCCAGCAGCTATCGGAGGGTGGGCCAGCCCCAGCATTTT. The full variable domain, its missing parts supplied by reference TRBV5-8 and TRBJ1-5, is EAGVTQSPTHLIKTRGQQATLRCSPISGHTSVYWYQQALGLGLQFLLWYDEGEERNRGNFPPRFSGRQFPNYSSELNVNALELEDSALYLCASSYRRVGQPQHFGDGTRLSIL.

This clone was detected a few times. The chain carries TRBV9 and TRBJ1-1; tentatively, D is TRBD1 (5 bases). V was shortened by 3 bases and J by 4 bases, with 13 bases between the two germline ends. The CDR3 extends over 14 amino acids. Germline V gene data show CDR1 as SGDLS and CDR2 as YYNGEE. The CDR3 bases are TGTGCCAGCAGCGGCGCGGGGGGGGTCACTGAAGCTTTCTTT. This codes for CASSGAGGVTEAFF.

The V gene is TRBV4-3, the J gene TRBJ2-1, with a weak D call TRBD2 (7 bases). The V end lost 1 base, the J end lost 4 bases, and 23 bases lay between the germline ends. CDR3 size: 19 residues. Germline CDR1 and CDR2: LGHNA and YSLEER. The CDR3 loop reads CASSQVSTGGFDLYNEQFF. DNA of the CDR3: TGCGCCAGCAGCCAAGTCTCAACGGGGGGCTTTGATCTTTACAATGAGCAGTTCTTC.

The CDR3 region is CASRPGPREVAGKISYEQYF. The CDR3 coding sequence is TGTGCCAGCAGACCGGGGCCTCGGGAGGTGGCCGGAAAGATCTCCTACGAGCAGTACTTC. V gene TRBV28 combines with J gene TRBJ2-7; 7 bases agree with TRBD2. J gave up 0 bases and V 6 bases, and 23 bases lay outside the gene matches. CDR3 length: 20 amino acids. The germline CDR1 and CDR2 sequences are MDHEN and SYDVKM. The full variable domain, with the rest looked up from reference TRBV28 and TRBJ2-7, is DVKVTQSSRYLVKRTGEKVFLECVQDMDHENMFWYRQDPGLGLRLIYFSYDVKMKEKGDIPEGYSVSREKKERFSLILESASTNQTSMYLCASRPGPREVAGKISYEQYFGPGTRLTVT.

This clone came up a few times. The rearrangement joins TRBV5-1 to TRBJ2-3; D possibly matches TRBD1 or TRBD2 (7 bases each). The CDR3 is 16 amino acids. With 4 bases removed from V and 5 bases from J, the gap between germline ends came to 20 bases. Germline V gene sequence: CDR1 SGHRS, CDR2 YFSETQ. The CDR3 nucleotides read TGCGCCAGCAGCCCCTCGGGGGGAACAGGGGAAGATACGCAGTATTTT. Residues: CASSPSGGTGEDTQYF. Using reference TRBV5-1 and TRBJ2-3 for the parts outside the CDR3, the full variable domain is KAGVTQTPRYLIKTRGQQVTLSCSPISGHRSVSWYQQTPGQGLQFLFEYFSETQRNKGNFPGRFSGRQFSNSRSEMNVSTLELGDSALYLCASSPSGGTGEDTQYFGPGTRLTVL.

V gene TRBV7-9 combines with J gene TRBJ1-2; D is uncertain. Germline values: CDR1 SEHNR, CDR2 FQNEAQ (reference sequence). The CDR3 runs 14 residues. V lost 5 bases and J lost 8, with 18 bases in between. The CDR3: CASSPILSARGYTF. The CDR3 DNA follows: TGTGCCAGCAGCCCCATATTAAGCGCGCGGGGCTACACCTTC.

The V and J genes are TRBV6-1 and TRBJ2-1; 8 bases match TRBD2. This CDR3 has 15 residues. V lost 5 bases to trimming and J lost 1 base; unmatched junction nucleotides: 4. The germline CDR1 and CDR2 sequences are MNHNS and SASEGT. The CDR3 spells CASSSAGESYNEQFF. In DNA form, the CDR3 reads TGTGCCAGCAGTTCAGCGGGAGAGTCCTACAATGAGCAGTTCTTC.

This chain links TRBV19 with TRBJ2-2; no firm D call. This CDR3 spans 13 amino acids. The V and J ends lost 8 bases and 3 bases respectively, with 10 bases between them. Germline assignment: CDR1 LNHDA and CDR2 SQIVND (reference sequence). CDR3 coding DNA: TGTGCCAGTCTTAGATCTTACACCGGGGAGCTGTTTTTT. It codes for CASLRSYTGELFF.

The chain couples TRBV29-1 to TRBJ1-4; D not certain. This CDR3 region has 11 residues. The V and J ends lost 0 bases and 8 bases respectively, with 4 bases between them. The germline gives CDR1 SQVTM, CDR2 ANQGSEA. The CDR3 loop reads CSVEDQEKLFF. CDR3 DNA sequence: TGCAGCGTTGAAGATCAGGAAAAACTGTTTTTT.

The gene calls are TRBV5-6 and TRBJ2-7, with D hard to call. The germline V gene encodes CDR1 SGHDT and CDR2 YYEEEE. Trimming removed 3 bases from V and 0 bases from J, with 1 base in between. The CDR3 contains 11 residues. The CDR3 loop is CASSYSYEQYF. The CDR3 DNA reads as TGTGCCAGCAGCTACTCCTACGAGCAGTACTTC.

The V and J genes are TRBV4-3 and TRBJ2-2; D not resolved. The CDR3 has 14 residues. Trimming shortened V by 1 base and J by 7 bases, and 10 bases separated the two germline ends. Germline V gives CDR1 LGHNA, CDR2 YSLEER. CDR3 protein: CASSQVFSHGELFF. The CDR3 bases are TGCGCCAGCAGCCAAGTGTTCTCCCACGGGGAGCTGTTTTTT.

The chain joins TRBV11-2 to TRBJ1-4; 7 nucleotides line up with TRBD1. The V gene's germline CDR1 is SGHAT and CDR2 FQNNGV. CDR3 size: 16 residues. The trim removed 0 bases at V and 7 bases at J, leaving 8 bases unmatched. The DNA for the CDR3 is TGTGCCAGCAGCTTAGATCGGAGACAGGGTGTTGAAAAACTGTTTTTT. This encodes CASSLDRRQGVEKLFF.

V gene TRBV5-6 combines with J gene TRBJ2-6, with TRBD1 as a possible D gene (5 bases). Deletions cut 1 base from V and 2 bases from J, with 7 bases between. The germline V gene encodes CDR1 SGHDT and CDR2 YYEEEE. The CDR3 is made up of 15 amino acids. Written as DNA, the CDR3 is TGTGCCAGCAGCTTGAGGGGAACTGGGGCCAACGTCCTGACTTTC. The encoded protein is CASSLRGTGANVLTF.

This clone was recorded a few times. CDR3 sequence reads: CAWSVELSSYEQYF. CDR3 in DNA: TGTGCCTGGAGTGTAGAACTTAGCTCCTACGAGCAGTACTTC. The chain couples TRBV30 to TRBJ2-7; D remains unclear. Between the trimmed V and J ends, which lost 0 bases and 0 bases, there was a span of 9 bases. Germline loops: CDR1 GTSNPN, CDR2 SVGIG (reference sequence). The CDR3 consists of 14 residues.

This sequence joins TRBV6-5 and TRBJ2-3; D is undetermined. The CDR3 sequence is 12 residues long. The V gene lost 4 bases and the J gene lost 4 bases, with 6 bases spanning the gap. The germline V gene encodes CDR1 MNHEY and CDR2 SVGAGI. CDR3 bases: TGTGCCAGCAGTTTGGCCCCAGATACGCAGTATTTT. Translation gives CASSLAPDTQYF.

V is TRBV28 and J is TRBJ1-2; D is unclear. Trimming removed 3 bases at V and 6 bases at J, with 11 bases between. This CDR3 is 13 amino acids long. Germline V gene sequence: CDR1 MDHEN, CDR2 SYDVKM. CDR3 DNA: TGTGCCAGCAGTTTGTCCGTCGGAGATGGCTACACCTTC. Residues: CASSLSVGDGYTF.

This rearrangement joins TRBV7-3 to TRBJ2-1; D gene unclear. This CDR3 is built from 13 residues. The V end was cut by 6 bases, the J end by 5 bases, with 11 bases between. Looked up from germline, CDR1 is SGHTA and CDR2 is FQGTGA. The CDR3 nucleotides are TGTGCCAGCAGTCCTTCACCGGACAATGAGCAGTTCTTC. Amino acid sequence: CASSPSPDNEQFF.

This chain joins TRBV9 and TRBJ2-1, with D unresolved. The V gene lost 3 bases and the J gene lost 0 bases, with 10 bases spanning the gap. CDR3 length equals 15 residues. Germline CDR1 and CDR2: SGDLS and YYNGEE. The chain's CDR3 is CASSGVESSYNEQFF. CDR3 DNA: TGTGCCAGCAGCGGGGTGGAGAGCTCCTACAATGAGCAGTTCTTC.

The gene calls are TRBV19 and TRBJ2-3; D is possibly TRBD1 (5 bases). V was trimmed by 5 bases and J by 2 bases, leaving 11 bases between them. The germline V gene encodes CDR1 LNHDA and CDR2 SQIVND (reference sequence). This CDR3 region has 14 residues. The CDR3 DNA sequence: TGTGCCAGTAGTCCTGACAGAATCACAGATACGCAGTATTTT. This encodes CASSPDRITDTQYF. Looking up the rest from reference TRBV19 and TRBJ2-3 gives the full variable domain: DGGITQSPKYLFRKEGQNVTLSCEQNLNHDAMYWYRQDPGQGLRLIYYSQIVNDFQKGDIAEGYSVSREKKESFPLTVTSAQKNPTAFYLCASSPDRITDTQYFGPGTRLTVL.

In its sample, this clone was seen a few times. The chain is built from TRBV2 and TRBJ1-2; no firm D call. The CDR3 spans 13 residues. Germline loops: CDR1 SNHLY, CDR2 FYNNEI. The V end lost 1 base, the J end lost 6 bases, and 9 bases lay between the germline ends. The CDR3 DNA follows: TGTGCCAGCAGTGAAGACCCCACCGATGGCTACACCTTC. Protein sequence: CASSEDPTDGYTF.